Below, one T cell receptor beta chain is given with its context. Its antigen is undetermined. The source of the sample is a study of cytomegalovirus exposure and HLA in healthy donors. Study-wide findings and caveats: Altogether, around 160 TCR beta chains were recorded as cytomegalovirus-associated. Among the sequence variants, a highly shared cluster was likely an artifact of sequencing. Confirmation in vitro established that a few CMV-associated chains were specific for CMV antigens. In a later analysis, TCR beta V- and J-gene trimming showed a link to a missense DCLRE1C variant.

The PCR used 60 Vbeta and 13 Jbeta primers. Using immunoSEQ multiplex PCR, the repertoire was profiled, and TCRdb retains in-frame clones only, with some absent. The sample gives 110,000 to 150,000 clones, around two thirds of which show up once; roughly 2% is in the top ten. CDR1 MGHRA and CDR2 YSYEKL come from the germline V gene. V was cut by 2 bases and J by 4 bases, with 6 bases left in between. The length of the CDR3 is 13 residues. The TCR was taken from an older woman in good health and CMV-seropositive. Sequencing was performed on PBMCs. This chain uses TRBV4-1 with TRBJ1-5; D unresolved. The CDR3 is CASSQTENQPQHF. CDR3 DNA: TGCGCCAGCAGCCAAACAGAGAATCAGCCCCAGCATTTT.